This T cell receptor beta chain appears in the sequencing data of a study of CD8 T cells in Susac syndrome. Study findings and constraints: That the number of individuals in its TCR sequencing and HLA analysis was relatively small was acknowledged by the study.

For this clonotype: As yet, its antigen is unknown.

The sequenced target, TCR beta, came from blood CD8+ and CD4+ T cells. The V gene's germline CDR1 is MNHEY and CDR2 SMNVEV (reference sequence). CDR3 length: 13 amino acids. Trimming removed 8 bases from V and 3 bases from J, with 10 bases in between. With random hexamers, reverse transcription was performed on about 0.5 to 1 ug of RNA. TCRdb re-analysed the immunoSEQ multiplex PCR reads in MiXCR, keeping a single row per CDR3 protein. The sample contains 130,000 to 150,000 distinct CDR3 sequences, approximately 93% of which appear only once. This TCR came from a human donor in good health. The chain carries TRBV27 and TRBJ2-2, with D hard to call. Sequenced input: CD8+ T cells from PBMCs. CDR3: CASRYADTGELFF. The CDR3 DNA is TGTGCCAGCCGGTATGCGGACACCGGGGAGCTGTTTTTT.